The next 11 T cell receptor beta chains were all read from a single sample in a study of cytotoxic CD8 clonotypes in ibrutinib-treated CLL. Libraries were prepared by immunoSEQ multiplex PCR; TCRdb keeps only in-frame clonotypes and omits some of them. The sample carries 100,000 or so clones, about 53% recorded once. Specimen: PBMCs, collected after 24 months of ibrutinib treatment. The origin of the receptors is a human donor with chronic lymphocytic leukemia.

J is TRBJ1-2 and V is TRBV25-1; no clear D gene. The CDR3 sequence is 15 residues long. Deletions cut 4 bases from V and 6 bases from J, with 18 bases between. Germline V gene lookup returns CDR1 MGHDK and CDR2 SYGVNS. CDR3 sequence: CASSGNGRLSDGYTF. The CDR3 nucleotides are TGTGCCAGCAGTGGAAACGGACGGCTAAGTGATGGCTACACCTTC.

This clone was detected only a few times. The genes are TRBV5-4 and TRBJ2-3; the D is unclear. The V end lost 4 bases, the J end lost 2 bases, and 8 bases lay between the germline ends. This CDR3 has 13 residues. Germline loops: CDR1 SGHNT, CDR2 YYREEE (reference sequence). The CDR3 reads CASSRTNTDTQYF. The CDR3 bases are TGTGCCAGCAGCCGTACTAACACAGATACGCAGTATTTT. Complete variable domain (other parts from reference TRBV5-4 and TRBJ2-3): ETGVTQSPTHLIKTRGQQVTLRCSSQSGHNTVSWYQQALGQGPQFIFQYYREEENGRGNFPPRFSGLQFPNYSSELNVNALELDDSALYLCASSRTNTDTQYFGPGTRLTVL.

CDR3 sequence: CASSLGTLNQPQHF. The CDR3 DNA reads as TGTGCCAGCAGTTTAGGCACCCTCAATCAGCCCCAGCATTTT. V gene TRBV28 combines with J gene TRBJ1-5; D gene unclear. The CDR3 runs to 14 residues. Per the germline V gene, CDR1 is MDHEN and CDR2 is SYDVKM. The V and J ends lost 2 bases and 3 bases respectively, with 8 bases between them.

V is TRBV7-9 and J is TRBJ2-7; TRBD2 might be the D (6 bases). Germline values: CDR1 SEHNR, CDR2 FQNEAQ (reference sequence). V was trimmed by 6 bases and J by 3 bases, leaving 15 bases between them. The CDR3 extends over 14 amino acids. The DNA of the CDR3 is TGTGCCAGCAGTTATGGGACGGGAGTCTACGAGCAGTACTTC. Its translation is CASSYGTGVYEQYF. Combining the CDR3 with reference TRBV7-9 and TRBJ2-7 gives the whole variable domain DTGVSQNPRHKITKRGQNVTFRCDPISEHNRLYWYRQTLGQGPEFLTYFQNEAQLEKSRLLSDRFSAERPKGSFSTLEIQRTEQGDSAMYLCASSYGTGVYEQYFGPGTRLTVT.

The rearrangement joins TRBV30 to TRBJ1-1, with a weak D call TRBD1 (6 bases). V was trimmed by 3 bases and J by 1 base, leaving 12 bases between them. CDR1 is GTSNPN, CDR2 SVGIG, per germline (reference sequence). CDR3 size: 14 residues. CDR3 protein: CAWRLDSGNTEAFF. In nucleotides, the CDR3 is TGTGCCTGGAGGCTGGACAGTGGGAACACTGAAGCTTTCTTT.

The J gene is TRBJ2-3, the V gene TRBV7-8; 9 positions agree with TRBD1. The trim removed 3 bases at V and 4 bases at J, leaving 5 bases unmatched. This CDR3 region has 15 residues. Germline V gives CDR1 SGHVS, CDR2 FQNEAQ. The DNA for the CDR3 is TGTGCCAGCAGCTTCTCGGGACAGGGAGCAGATACGCAGTATTTT. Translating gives CASSFSGQGADTQYF.

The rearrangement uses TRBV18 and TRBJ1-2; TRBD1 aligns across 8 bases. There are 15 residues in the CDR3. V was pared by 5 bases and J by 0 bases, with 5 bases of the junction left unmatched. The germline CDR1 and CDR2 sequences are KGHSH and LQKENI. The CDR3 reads CASSSGTGANYGYTF. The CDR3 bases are TGTGCCAGCTCATCGGGGACAGGAGCTAACTATGGCTACACCTTC.

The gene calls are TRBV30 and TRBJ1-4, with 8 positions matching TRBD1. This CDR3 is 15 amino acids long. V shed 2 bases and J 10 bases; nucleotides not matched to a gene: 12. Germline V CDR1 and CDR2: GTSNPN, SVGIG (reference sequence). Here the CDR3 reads CAWSSRQGPKTKLFF. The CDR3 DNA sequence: TGTGCCTGGAGTTCGAGACAGGGGCCCAAGACAAAACTGTTTTTT.

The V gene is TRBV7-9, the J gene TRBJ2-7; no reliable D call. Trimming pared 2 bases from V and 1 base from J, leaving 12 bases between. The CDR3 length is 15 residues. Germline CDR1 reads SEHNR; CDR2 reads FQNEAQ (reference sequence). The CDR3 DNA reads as TGTGCCAGCAGCTTATCGTTCCGGAGATCCTACGAGCAGTACTTC. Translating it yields CASSLSFRRSYEQYF.

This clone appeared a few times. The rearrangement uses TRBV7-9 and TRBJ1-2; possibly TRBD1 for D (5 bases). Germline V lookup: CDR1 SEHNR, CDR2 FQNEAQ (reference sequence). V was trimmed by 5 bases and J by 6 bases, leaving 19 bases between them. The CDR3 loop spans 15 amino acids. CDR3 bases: TGTGCCAGCAGCGCGGCAGGGAACCCTAGGGATGGCTACACCTTC. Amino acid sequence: CASSAAGNPRDGYTF.

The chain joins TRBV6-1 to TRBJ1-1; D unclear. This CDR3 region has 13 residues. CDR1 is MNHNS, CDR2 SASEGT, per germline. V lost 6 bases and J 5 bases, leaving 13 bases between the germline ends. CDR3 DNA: TGTGCCAGCAGGGACCCATGGCCAACTGAAGCTTTCTTT. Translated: CASRDPWPTEAFF.